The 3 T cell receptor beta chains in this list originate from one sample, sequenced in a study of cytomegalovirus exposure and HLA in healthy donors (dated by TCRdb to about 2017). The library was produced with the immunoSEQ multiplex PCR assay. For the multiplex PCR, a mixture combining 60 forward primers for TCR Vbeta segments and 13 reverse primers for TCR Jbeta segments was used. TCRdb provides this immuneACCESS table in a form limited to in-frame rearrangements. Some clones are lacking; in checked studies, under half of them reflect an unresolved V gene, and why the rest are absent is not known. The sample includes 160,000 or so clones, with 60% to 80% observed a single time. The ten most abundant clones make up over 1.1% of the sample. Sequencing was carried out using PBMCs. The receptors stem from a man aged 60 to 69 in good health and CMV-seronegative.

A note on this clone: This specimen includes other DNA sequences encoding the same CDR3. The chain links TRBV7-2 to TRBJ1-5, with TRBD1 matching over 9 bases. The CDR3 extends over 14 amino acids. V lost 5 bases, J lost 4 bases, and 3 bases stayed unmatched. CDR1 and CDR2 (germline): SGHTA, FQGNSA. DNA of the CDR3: TGTGCCAGCAGCCGGGACAGGGTTAATCAGCCCCAGCATTTT. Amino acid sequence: CASSRDRVNQPQHF.

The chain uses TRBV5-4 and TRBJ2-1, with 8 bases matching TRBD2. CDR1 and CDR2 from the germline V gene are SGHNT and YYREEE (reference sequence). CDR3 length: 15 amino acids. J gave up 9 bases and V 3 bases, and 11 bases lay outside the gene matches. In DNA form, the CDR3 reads TGTGCCAGCAGCTATACTAGCGGCCCGTTCATTGAGCAGTTCTTC. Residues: CASSYTSGPFIEQFF.

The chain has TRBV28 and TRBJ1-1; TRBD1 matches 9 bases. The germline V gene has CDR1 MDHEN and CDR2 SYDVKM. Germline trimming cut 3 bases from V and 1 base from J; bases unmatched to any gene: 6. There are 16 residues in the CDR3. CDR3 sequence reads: CASSLLPGQGNTEAFF. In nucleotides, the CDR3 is TGTGCCAGCAGTTTGTTGCCGGGACAGGGGAACACTGAAGCTTTCTTT.